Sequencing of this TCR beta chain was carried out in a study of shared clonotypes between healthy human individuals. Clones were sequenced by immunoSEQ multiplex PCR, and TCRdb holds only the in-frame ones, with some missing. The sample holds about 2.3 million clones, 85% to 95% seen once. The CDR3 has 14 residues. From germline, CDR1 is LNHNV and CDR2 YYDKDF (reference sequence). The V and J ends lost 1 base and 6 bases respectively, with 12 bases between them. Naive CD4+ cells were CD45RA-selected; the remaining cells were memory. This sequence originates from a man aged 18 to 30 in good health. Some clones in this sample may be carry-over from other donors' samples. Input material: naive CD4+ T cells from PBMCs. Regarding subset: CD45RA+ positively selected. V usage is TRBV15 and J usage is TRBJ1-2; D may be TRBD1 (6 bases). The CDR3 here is CATSRAGRGHGYTF. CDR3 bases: TGTGCCACCAGCAGAGCGGGCAGGGGCCATGGCTACACCTTC. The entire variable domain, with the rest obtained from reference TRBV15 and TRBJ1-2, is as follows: DAMVIQNPRYQVTQFGKPVTLSCSQTLNHNVMYWYQQKSSQAPKLLFHYYDKDFNNEADTPDNFQSRRPNTSFCFLDIRSPGLGDTAMYLCATSRAGRGHGYTFGSGTRLTVV.